The 16 T cell receptor beta chains below come from one sample, sequenced in a study of shared clonotypes between healthy human individuals. Produced via immunoSEQ multiplex PCR; TCRdb's table is partial and in-frame only. The sample gives around 2,100,000 clones, approximately 95% of which show up once; roughly 1.2% is in the top ten. CD45RO-negative cells were positively selected for CCR7, leaving out terminally differentiated effector memory CD45RA+ cells. Sequenced: naive CD8+ T cells sorted from blood. The origin of the receptors is a man aged 18 to 35 in good health.

The J gene is TRBJ2-3, the V gene TRBV27; no clear D gene. Germline loops: CDR1 MNHEY, CDR2 SMNVEV (reference sequence). The CDR3 is made up of 15 amino acids. V dropped 6 bases and J dropped 2 bases, with 15 bases sitting between them. CDR3 DNA sequence: TGTGCCAGCAGCCCCCGGGCCTCGGTCACAGATACGCAGTATTTT. It encodes CASSPRASVTDTQYF.

The chain couples TRBV27 to TRBJ2-3, with TRBD2 matching over 9 bases. The CDR3 totals 15 residues. V gave up 5 bases and J gave up 6 bases; unmatched junction bases: 9. Germline V CDR1 and CDR2: MNHEY, SMNVEV (reference sequence). CDR3 amino acids: CASSPERGDRDTQYF. Here the CDR3 DNA reads TGTGCCAGCAGTCCCGAGCGGGGGGACCGGGATACGCAGTATTTT.

This chain connects TRBV9 to TRBJ2-1; either TRBD1 or TRBD2 may supply D (5 bases each). Germline CDR1 and CDR2: SGDLS and YYNGEE. CDR3 length: 13 residues. The germline V and J ends were trimmed by 0 bases and 11 bases, with 12 bases remaining between them. The CDR3 loop reads CASSVAGTGKQFF. CDR3 bases: TGTGCCAGCAGCGTAGCGGGGACGGGTAAGCAGTTCTTC.

The V call is TRBV6-5, the J call TRBJ1-1; D is unresolved. Trimming removed 4 bases at V and 10 bases at J, with 13 bases between. The CDR3 totals 12 residues. CDR1 and CDR2 (germline): MNHEY, SVGAGI. CDR3 DNA: TGTGCCAGCAGTTTTTTAGACAACAGAGCTTTCTTT. Protein product: CASSFLDNRAFF.

This chain uses TRBV27 with TRBJ2-3, with 11 nucleotides matching TRBD2. Germline CDR1 and CDR2: MNHEY and SMNVEV (reference sequence). Trimming took 4 bases from V and 4 from J; bases not matched to a gene: 4. There are 15 residues in the CDR3. This CDR3 reads CASSSGLAGPDTQYF. DNA for the CDR3: TGTGCCAGCAGTTCAGGACTAGCGGGTCCAGATACGCAGTATTTT.

The chain has TRBV29-1 and TRBJ2-1, with D possibly matching TRBD1 (6 bases). Looked up from germline, CDR1 is SQVTM and CDR2 is ANQGSEA. The CDR3 runs 15 residues. V dropped 0 bases and J dropped 8 bases, with 17 bases sitting between them. The CDR3 DNA sequence: TGCAGCGTTGAAGATGGCATGTGGGGACACGATGAGCAGTTCTTC. Encoded protein: CSVEDGMWGHDEQFF.

V and J are TRBV7-9 and TRBJ2-3; no firm D call. The CDR3 contains 13 residues. V shed 5 bases and J shed 2 bases, with 8 bases lying between them. In germline, CDR1 is SEHNR, CDR2 FQNEAQ (reference sequence). CDR3 amino acids: CASSQDPTDTQYF. The CDR3, as DNA: TGTGCCAGCAGCCAGGACCCCACAGATACGCAGTATTTT.

The J gene is TRBJ2-3, the V gene TRBV9; 8 bases match TRBD1. V was pared by 3 bases and J by 0 bases, with 9 bases of the junction left unmatched. In germline, CDR1 is SGDLS, CDR2 YYNGEE. CDR3 length: 17 residues. CDR3: CASSADRVWKSTDTQYF. The CDR3 DNA sequence: TGTGCCAGCAGCGCGGACAGGGTCTGGAAGAGCACAGATACGCAGTATTTT. The whole variable domain, remainder taken from reference TRBV9 and TRBJ2-3, is DSGVTQTPKHLITATGQRVTLRCSPRSGDLSVYWYQQSLDQGLQFLIQYYNGEERAKGNILERFSAQQFPDLHSELNLSSLELGDSALYFCASSADRVWKSTDTQYFGPGTRLTVL.

This rearrangement joins TRBV4-1 to TRBJ2-7, with D maybe TRBD2 (5 bases). The germline V and J ends were trimmed by 4 bases and 7 bases, with 23 bases remaining between them. The CDR3 spans 16 residues. Germline V gives CDR1 MGHRA, CDR2 YSYEKL. The CDR3 reads CASSLRGGFSIQEQYF. For the CDR3, the DNA is TGCGCCAGCAGCCTCCGAGGCGGGTTTTCGATCCAAGAGCAGTACTTC.

CDR3 residues: CASSSDREPYEQYF. CDR3 DNA: TGTGCCAGCAGCTCAGACAGGGAACCCTACGAGCAGTACTTC. The chain combines TRBV7-9 with TRBJ2-7, with 7 bases matching TRBD1. V lost 4 bases to trimming and J lost 2 bases; unmatched junction nucleotides: 5. The germline V gene encodes CDR1 SEHNR and CDR2 FQNEAQ (reference sequence). CDR3 length equals 14 residues.

This sequence joins TRBV6-4 and TRBJ1-1, with a possible D match to TRBD1 (5 bases). CDR1 MRHNA and CDR2 SNTAGT come from the germline V gene. This CDR3 has 13 residues. The germline V and J ends were trimmed by 4 bases and 6 bases, with 12 bases remaining between them. CDR3 nucleotide sequence: TGTGCCAGCAGTGTCGGGACCGCTCCTGAAGCTTTCTTT. Residues: CASSVGTAPEAFF.

The CDR3 DNA reads TGTGCCAGCAGCCCCGGGACAGGGATTAATCAGCCCCAGCATTTT. Its protein product is CASSPGTGINQPQHF. The chain recombines TRBV9 with TRBJ1-5, with 9 nucleotides matching TRBD1. Germline trimming cut 4 bases from V and 4 bases from J; bases unmatched to any gene: 6. The CDR3 has 15 amino acids. Germline CDR1 SGDLS, CDR2 YYNGEE.

The rearrangement uses TRBV13 and TRBJ2-2; 8 bases are a match to TRBD1. The V gene end was trimmed by 6 bases and the J gene end by 7 bases; junction bases not matched to a gene: 13. This CDR3 has 16 amino acids. Per the germline V gene, CDR1 is PRHDT and CDR2 is FYEKMQ (reference sequence). The CDR3 loop reads CASSSHTQGVLGELFF. CDR3 DNA: TGTGCCAGCAGTTCTCACACACAGGGGGTTCTCGGGGAGCTGTTTTTT.

The rearrangement joins TRBV10-3 to TRBJ1-6; the match to TRBD1 covers 8 bases. After removal of 8 bases from V and 6 bases from J, the junction contained 6 bases not matched to a gene. This CDR3 spans 14 amino acids. Germline V CDR1 and CDR2: ENHRY, SYGVKD. CDR3 amino acids: CAILPDRGNSPLHF. CDR3 bases: TGTGCCATCCTCCCCGACAGGGGTAATTCACCCCTCCACTTT.

The CDR3 protein is CASSLVGGGPSYNEQFF. The CDR3 coding sequence is TGTGCCAGCAGCTTAGTGGGAGGGGGCCCGTCCTACAATGAGCAGTTCTTC. The rearrangement uses TRBV7-9 and TRBJ2-1, with D possibly being TRBD1 or TRBD2 (7 bases each). This CDR3 spans 17 amino acids. Per germline, CDR1 SEHNR and CDR2 FQNEAQ (reference sequence). Trimming removed 1 base at V and 1 base at J, with 14 bases between. Using reference TRBV7-9 and TRBJ2-1 for the parts outside the CDR3, the full variable domain is DTGVSQNPRHKITKRGQNVTFRCDPISEHNRLYWYRQTLGQGPEFLTYFQNEAQLEKSRLLSDRFSAERPKGSFSTLEIQRTEQGDSAMYLCASSLVGGGPSYNEQFFGPGTRLTVL.

V gene TRBV4-1 combines with J gene TRBJ2-7; TRBD1 might be the D (6 bases). This CDR3 is built from 14 residues. Germline V gene sequence: CDR1 MGHRA, CDR2 YSYEKL. Between the trimmed V and J ends, which lost 2 bases and 5 bases, there was a span of 13 bases. CDR3 coding DNA: TGCGCCAGCAGCCAAAGGGACACGGGTCACGAGCAGTACTTC. Amino acid sequence: CASSQRDTGHEQYF.